This T cell receptor beta chain was captured by sequencing in a study of CD8+ T cells in alopecia areata. General study results and limits: Besides other cells, scalp samples also yield sequences of resident alphabeta T cells from normal skin. Normal scalp showed lower clonality than lesional scalp, especially alopecia totalis/universalis.

The germline V gene has CDR1 SQVTM and CDR2 ANQGSEA. V dropped 1 base and J dropped 2 bases, with 7 bases sitting between them. The CDR3 is 13 amino acids. The authors extracted RNA and reverse transcribed it into cDNA as the sequencing template. Sequencing used immunoSEQ multiplex PCR; TCRdb keeps in-frame clones, though not all of them. The table has 120,000 or so clones, around 50% seen once. Investigators sorted PBMCs to obtain both CD4+ and CD8+ T cells. For this clone: Its antigen is undetermined.

The rearrangement uses TRBV29-1 and TRBJ2-3; weak D call: TRBD2 (5 bases). The source of this sequence is a human donor with alopecia areata. The sequencing sample was made of NKG2D-low CD8+ T cells sorted from blood. The CDR3 nucleotides read TGCAGCGTTGAAGCGGGGAACACAGATACGCAGTATTTT. This translates into CSVEAGNTDTQYF.